This T cell receptor (beta chain) was retrieved from a study of identical twins. Study outcomes and limitations: Zero-insertion analyses might be partly confounded by invariant T cells like MAIT and iNKT. Shared out-of-frame alpha sequences (those common to twins) showed excess low generation probability.

With template switching, a universal primer site was added, and the cDNA carried unique molecular identifiers. Using its own MiXCR run on the 5' RACE reads, TCRdb lists one record per CDR3 protein. The sample carries about 720,000 distinct CDR3 sequences, less than 10% recorded once. This clonotype has ten or more counts. Its antigen remains unidentified. The germline V and J ends were trimmed by 6 bases and 0 bases, with 17 bases remaining between them. This CDR3 contains 16 residues. The V gene's germline CDR1 is DFQATT and CDR2 SNEGSKA (reference sequence). These sequences were also reported in another study, on yellow fever vaccine responses in identical twins.

Material for sequencing was PBMCs. This chain connects TRBV20-1 to TRBJ1-4; a weak D match, TRBD1 (6 bases). The TCR originated in a woman between 18 and 29 years old in good health. DNA of the CDR3: TGCAGTGCGCAGACAAGCAGGGGCCCAACTAATGAAAAACTGTTTTTT. It specifies CSAQTSRGPTNEKLFF.